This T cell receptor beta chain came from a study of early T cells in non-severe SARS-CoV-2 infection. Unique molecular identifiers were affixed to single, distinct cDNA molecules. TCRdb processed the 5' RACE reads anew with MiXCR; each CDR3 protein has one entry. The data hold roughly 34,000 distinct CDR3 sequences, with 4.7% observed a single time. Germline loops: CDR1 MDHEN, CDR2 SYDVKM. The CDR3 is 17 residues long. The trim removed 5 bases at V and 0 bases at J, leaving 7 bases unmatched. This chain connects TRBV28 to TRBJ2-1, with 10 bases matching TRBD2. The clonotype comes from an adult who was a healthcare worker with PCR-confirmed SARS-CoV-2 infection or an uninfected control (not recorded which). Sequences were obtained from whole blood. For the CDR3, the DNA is TGTGCCAGCAGTGTTGCTAGCGGGGGCTTCTCCTACAATGAGCAGTTCTTC. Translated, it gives CASSVASGGFSYNEQFF.